This entry describes one TCR beta chain. The data derive from a study of blood T cell repertoires in COVID-19. Study information: Both acute and convalescent COVID-19 samples were obtained from the United States, Italy and Spain.

Libraries were prepared by immunoSEQ multiplex PCR; TCRdb keeps only in-frame clonotypes and omits some of them. This sample carries 85,000 to 120,000 clones, roughly 92% of them seen once, and the ten largest clones take 1.9%. Germline CDR1 is SGHNT and CDR2 is YENEEA. Trimming left V 6 bases short and J 2 bases short, with 4 bases between. CDR3 length equals 11 residues. Seattle-derived patients entered the study during active infection and were followed longitudinally. The receptor was isolated from a woman between 50 and 59 years old with COVID-19, enrolled during active disease. This sequence joins TRBV11-3 and TRBJ1-1; D gene ambiguous. Sequences were obtained from peripheral blood. The CDR3 sequence is CASSRNTEAFF. CDR3 nucleotide sequence: TGTGCCAGCAGTAGAAACACTGAAGCTTTCTTT.